This T cell receptor (beta chain) stems from a study of T cells in localized non-small cell lung cancer. Germline V CDR1 and CDR2: SGHTA, FQGNSA. J was trimmed by 1 base and V by 4 bases; bases with no gene match: 4. CDR3 size: 14 residues. Study-wide results and caveats: Adjacent uninvolved lung tissue had the highest T cell clonality, exceeding tumor. Median detection of top 100 tumor clones in adjacent lung was 57 clones. Density of T cells in blood, when higher, went with longer overall survival. Sequencing was limited to one tumor region, leaving the possibility of heterogeneity open.

Measured with immunoSEQ multiplex PCR; TCRdb has only the in-frame clones, and not every one. Of 25,000 to 35,000 clones listed, roughly 89% are singletons. With regard to this clone: The target antigen is unknown.

The chain is built from TRBV7-2 and TRBJ2-7, with 7 bases lining up with TRBD1. Sequenced material: peripheral blood, taken before any cancer treatment. The receptor was isolated from an older female donor with stage I lung adenocarcinoma. The CDR3 here is CASSSGQESYEQYF. CDR3 nucleotides: TGTGCCAGCAGCTCTGGACAGGAATCCTACGAGCAGTACTTC.